The 8 T cell receptor beta chains below come from one sample, sequenced in a study of blood T cell repertoires in COVID-19. Libraries were prepared by immunoSEQ multiplex PCR; TCRdb keeps only in-frame clonotypes and omits some of them. This table has around 150,000 clones, 80% to 90% appearing once. Sequenced input: peripheral blood. The receptors originated from a woman in her fifties or sixties in a cohort sampled during active or convalescent COVID-19.

The chain links TRBV6-1 to TRBJ1-2; D is possibly TRBD1 (5 bases). Germline CDR1 reads MNHNS; CDR2 reads SASEGT. The CDR3 runs to 15 residues. The germline V and J ends were trimmed by 1 base and 8 bases, with 17 bases remaining between them. CDR3 nucleotide sequence: TGTGCCAGCAGTGAAGTAGGGGATCTAGGGTACGGCTACACCTTC. Translation: CASSEVGDLGYGYTF.

This sequence joins TRBV19 and TRBJ1-2, with D perhaps TRBD1 (6 bases). Germline loops: CDR1 LNHDA, CDR2 SQIVND (reference sequence). V lost 5 bases and J 3 bases, leaving 16 bases between the germline ends. The CDR3 has 15 amino acids. In nucleotides, the CDR3 is TGTGCCAGTAGTGACCCCCCGGCAGGGGACTATGGCTACACCTTC. Translating gives CASSDPPAGDYGYTF. Variable domain in full (rest from reference TRBV19 and TRBJ1-2): DGGITQSPKYLFRKEGQNVTLSCEQNLNHDAMYWYRQDPGQGLRLIYYSQIVNDFQKGDIAEGYSVSREKKESFPLTVTSAQKNPTAFYLCASSDPPAGDYGYTFGSGTRLTVV.

This clone was found a few times. The chain links TRBV12-3 or TRBV12-4 to TRBJ2-3, with 11 bases aligning to TRBD2. CDR3 length: 12 amino acids. Trimming took 2 bases from V and 11 from J; bases not matched to a gene: 0. The CDR3 coding sequence is TGTGCCAGCAGTTTACTAGCGGGGGGGCAGTATTTT. Its translation: CASSLLAGGQYF.

This clone was recorded only once. The chain couples TRBV7-9 to TRBJ2-7; 9 bases match TRBD1. Per germline, CDR1 SEHNR and CDR2 FQNEAQ (reference sequence). This CDR3 comprises 13 residues. Unmatched junction bases numbered 4, after V lost 6 bases and J lost 4 bases. Here the CDR3 reads CASSPQGAYEQYF. As DNA, the CDR3 is TGTGCCAGCAGTCCACAGGGGGCTTACGAGCAGTACTTC.

In this sample, this clone turned up a few times. The chain carries TRBV7-3 and TRBJ2-5, with D tentatively TRBD2 (6 bases). CDR3 length equals 13 residues. Trimming took 3 bases from V and 4 from J, leaving 9 bases between them. Germline V gene sequence: CDR1 SGHTA, CDR2 FQGTGA. The CDR3 DNA sequence: TGTGCCAGCAGCTTGGGGGGAGGAGAGACCCAGTACTTC. Its translation is CASSLGGGETQYF. Variable domain in full (rest from reference TRBV7-3 and TRBJ2-5): GAGVSQTPSNKVTEKGKYVELRCDPISGHTALYWYRQSLGQGPEFLIYFQGTGAADDSGLPNDRFFAVRPEGSVSTLKIQRTERGDSAVYLCASSLGGGETQYFGPGTRLLVL.

Details on this clone: The junction departs from the called germline gene at one end, perhaps through a read error. The rearrangement uses TRBV3-1 (or the pseudogene TRBV3-2) and TRBJ2-7, with a weak D call TRBD1 (6 bases). This CDR3 region has 12 residues. In germline, CDR1 is LGHDT, CDR2 YNNKEL (reference sequence). CDR3 amino acids: CASSQTRGTLNF. As DNA, the CDR3 is TGTGCCAGCAGTCAAACCAGGGGCACCTTGAACTTC.

The chain uses TRBV5-1 and TRBJ1-2; 9 bases agree with TRBD1. Germline-derived CDR1 and CDR2 are SGHRS and YFSETQ. V dropped 9 bases and J dropped 4; count of bases not matched to a gene: 10. This CDR3 spans 14 amino acids. The CDR3: CATQPTGGGYGYTF. As DNA, the CDR3 is TGCGCCACCCAACCAACAGGGGGCGGCTATGGCTACACCTTC. Full variable domain (missing parts from reference TRBV5-1 and TRBJ1-2): KAGVTQTPRYLIKTRGQQVTLSCSPISGHRSVSWYQQTPGQGLQFLFEYFSETQRNKGNFPGRFSGRQFSNSRSEMNVSTLELGDSALYLCATQPTGGGYGYTFGSGTRLTVV.

This clone was recorded only once. The chain couples TRBV5-1 to TRBJ2-7; 7 bases match TRBD1. The junction had 9 bases not matched to a gene; V was cut back by 2 bases and J by 4 bases. In germline, CDR1 is SGHRS, CDR2 YFSETQ. The CDR3 is 15 amino acids. The CDR3 sequence is CASSFPGTDIYEQYF. The DNA of the CDR3 is TGCGCCAGCAGCTTCCCCGGGACAGACATATACGAGCAGTACTTC. Full variable domain (missing parts from reference TRBV5-1 and TRBJ2-7): KAGVTQTPRYLIKTRGQQVTLSCSPISGHRSVSWYQQTPGQGLQFLFEYFSETQRNKGNFPGRFSGRQFSNSRSEMNVSTLELGDSALYLCASSFPGTDIYEQYFGPGTRLTVT.